This T cell receptor beta chain is from a study of T-cell reconstitution after alpha-beta-depleted transplantation in children. This clonotype was found many times. Preparation of the TCRbeta library was carried out with unique molecular identifiers. MiXCR, run by TCRdb on the PCR reads, gives a single entry per CDR3 protein. The sample holds about 72,000 distinct CDR3 sequences, around 6.6% seen once. V gave up 5 bases and J gave up 3 bases, with 20 bases separating them. The CDR3 is 15 residues long. Germline V gene data show CDR1 as SQVTM and CDR2 as ANQGSEA. The source was PBMCs from the stem cell graft donor, collected from the stem cell graft. The sequence was collected from a human donor who donated a stem cell graft to a child with acute lymphoblastic leukemia. The chain uses TRBV29-1 and TRBJ2-7, with D possibly being TRBD2 (6 bases). The CDR3 spells CSVSAVEGFLYEQYF. The CDR3 region has the DNA TGCAGCGTTTCCGCCGTGGAGGGCTTCCTCTACGAGCAGTACTTC.